The clone carrying this T cell receptor (beta chain) was counted a single time. Participants spanned ages about 18 to 89 years and resided in roughly 22 US areas. Participants had their cohort set by participant-reported clinical history. This specimen belongs to a study of blood T cell repertoires in COVID-19. The wider study: The United States, Italy and Spain provided the acute and convalescent COVID-19 samples.

Original processing methods: Nucleated cell counts were estimated from reference gene primer amplification. Assay: immunoSEQ multiplex PCR; the TCRdb copy retains only in-frame clones and omits some. The DNA was the basis for D and trimming; V, J and clone size are from that table. The table shows 400,000 to 450,000 clones, with about 90% occurring only once. Looked up from germline, CDR1 is MNHEY and CDR2 is SVGAGI. This CDR3 is built from 16 residues. Trimming at V came to 4 bases and at J to 4 bases, leaving 10 bases not matched to a gene. The chain employs TRBV6-5 and TRBJ2-7; TRBD1 agrees at 10 bases. This clonotype originated in a young man who had recovered from COVID-19. The sequenced material came from PBMCs or T cells enriched from blood (not recorded which). CDR3 coding DNA: TGTGCCAGCAGTTTAAATAGACAGGGGGCGCCATACGAGCAGTACTTC. Translated, it gives CASSLNRQGAPYEQYF.